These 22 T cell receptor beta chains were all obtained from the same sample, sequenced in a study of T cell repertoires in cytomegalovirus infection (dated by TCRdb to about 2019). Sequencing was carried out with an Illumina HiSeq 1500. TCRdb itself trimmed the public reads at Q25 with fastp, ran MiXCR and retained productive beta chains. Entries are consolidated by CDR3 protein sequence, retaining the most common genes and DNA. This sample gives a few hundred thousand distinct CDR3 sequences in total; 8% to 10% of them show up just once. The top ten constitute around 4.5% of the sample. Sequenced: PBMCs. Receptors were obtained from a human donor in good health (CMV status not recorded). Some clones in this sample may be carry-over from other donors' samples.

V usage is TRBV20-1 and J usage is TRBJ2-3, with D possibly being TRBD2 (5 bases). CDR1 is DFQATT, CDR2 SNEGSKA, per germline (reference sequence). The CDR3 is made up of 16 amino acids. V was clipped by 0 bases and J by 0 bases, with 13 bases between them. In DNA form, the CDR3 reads TGCAGTGCTAGAGAGCTTAGCGCCACTAGCACAGATACGCAGTATTTT. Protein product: CSARELSATSTDTQYF.

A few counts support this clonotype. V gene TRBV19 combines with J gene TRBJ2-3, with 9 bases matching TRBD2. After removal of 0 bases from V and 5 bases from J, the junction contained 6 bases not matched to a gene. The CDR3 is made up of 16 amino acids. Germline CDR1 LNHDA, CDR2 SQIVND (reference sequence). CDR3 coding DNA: TGTGCCAGTAGTATAGATGGCGGGGGGGTCCAAGATACGCAGTATTTT. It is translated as CASSIDGGGVQDTQYF.

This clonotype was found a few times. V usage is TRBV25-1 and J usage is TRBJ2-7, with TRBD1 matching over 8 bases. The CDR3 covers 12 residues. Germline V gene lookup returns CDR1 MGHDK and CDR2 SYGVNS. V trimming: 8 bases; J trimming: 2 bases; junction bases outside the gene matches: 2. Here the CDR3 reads CASRTGPYEQYF. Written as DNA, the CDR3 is TGTGCCAGCCGGACAGGGCCCTACGAGCAGTACTTC.

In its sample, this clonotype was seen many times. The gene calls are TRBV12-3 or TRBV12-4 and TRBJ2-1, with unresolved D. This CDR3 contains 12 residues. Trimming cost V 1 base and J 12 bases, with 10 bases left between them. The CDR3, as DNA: TGTGCCAGCAGTTTAGTCGAACAGATGCAGTTCTTC. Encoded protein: CASSLVEQMQFF.

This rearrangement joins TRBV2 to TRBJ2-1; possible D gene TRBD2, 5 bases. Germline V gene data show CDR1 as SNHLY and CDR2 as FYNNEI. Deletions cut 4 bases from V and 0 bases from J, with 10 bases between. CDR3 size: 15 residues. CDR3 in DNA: TGTGCCAGCAGTGTGACGGGGAGCTCCTACAATGAGCAGTTCTTC. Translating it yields CASSVTGSSYNEQFF.

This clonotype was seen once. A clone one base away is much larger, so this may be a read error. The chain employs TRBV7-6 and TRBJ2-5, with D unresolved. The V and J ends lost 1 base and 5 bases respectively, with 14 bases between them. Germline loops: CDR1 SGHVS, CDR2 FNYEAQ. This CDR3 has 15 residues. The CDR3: CASSLGRTRVETQYF. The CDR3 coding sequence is TGTGCCAGCAGCTTAGGACGGACGAGAGTGGAGACCCAGTACTTC.

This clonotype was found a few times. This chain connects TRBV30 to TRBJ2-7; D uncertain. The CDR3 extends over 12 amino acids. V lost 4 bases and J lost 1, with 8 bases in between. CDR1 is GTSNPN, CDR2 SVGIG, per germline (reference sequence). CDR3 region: CAWKPESYEQYF. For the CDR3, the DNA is TGTGCCTGGAAGCCGGAATCCTACGAGCAGTACTTC. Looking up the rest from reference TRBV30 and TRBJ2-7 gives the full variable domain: SQTIHQWPATLVQPVGSPLSLECTVEGTSNPNLYWYRQAAGRGLQLLFYSVGIGQISSEVPQNLSASRPQDRQFILSSKKLLLSDSGFYLCAWKPESYEQYFGPGTRLTVT.

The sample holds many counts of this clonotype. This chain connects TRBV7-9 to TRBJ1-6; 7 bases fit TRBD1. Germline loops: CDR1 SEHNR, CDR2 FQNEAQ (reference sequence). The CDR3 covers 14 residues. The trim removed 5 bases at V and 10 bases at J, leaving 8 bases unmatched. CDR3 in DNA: TGTGCCAGCAGCCCCGGGACAGCAGAATCACCCCTCCACTTT. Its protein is CASSPGTAESPLHF.

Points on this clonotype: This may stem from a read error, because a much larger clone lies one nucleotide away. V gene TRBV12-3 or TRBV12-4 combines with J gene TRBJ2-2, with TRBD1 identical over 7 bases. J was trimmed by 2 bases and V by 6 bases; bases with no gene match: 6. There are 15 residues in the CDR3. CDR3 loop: CASSTNRGNTGELFF. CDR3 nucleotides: TGTGCCAGCAGCACGAACAGGGGAAACACCGGGGAGCTGTTTTTT.

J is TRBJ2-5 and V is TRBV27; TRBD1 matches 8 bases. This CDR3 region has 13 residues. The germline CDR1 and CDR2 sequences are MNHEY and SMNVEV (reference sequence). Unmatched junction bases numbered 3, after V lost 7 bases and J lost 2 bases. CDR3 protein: CASTRQGQETQYF. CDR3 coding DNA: TGTGCCAGCACTCGACAGGGGCAAGAGACCCAGTACTTC.

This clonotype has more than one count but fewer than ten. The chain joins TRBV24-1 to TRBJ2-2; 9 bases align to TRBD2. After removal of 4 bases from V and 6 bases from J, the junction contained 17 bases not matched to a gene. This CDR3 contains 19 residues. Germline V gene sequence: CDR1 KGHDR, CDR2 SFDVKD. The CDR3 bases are TGTGCCACCAGTGAGCAAATACTAGCGGGTACATCTGAACCCGGGGAGCTGTTTTTT. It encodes CATSEQILAGTSEPGELFF.

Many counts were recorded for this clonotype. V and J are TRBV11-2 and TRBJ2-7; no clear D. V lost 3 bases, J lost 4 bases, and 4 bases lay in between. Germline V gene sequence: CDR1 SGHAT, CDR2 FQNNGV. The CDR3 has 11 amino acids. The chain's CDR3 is CASSFEYEQYF. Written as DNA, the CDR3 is TGTGCCAGCAGCTTTGAGTACGAGCAGTACTTC. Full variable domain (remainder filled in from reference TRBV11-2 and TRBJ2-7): EAGVAQSPRYKIIEKRQSVAFWCNPISGHATLYWYQQILGQGPKLLIQFQNNGVVDDSQLPKDRFSAERLKGVDSTLKIQPAKLEDSAVYLCASSFEYEQYFGPGTRLTVT.

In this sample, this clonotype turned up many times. The CDR3 nucleotides read TGTGCCAGCAGCTCGCTAGGACTACAAGAGACCCAGTACTTC. This encodes CASSSLGLQETQYF. This chain uses TRBV7-6 with TRBJ2-5; possibly TRBD2 for D (6 bases). Germline V gives CDR1 SGHVS, CDR2 FNYEAQ. This CDR3 spans 14 amino acids. V lost 4 bases, J lost 2 bases, and 11 bases lay in between.

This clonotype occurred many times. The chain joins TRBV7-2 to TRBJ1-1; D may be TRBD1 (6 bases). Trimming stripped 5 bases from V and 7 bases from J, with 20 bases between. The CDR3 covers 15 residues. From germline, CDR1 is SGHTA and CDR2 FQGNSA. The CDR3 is CASSPLSGGRGEAFF. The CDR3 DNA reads TGTGCCAGCAGCCCACTTTCGGGGGGCCGGGGTGAAGCTTTCTTT.

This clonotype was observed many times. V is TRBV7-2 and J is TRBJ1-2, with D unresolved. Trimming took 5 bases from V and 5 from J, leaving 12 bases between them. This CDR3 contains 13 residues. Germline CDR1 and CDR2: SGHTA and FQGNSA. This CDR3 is CASSPGNSYGYTF. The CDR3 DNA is TGTGCCAGCAGCCCGGGAAACTCTTATGGCTACACCTTC.

CDR3 amino acids: CASSLIGTSGGSTDTQYF. Written as DNA, the CDR3 is TGTGCCAGCAGCTTGATAGGGACTAGCGGGGGCAGCACAGATACGCAGTATTTT. This chain connects TRBV7-2 to TRBJ2-3, with 14 positions matching TRBD2. There are 18 residues in the CDR3. J lost 0 bases, V lost 3 bases, and 5 bases had no gene match. Germline CDR1 and CDR2: SGHTA and FQGNSA.

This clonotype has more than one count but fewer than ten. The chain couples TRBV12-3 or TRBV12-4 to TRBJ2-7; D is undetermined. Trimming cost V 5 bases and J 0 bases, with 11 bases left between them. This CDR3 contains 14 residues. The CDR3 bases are TGTGCCAGCAGTCCCGATAGGAGCTCCTACGAGCAGTACTTC. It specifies CASSPDRSSYEQYF.

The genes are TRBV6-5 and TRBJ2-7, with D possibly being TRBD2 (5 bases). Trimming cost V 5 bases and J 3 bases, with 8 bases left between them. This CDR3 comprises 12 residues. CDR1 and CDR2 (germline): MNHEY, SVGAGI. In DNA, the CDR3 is TGTGCCAGCAGTAACGGGGTCTACGAGCAGTACTTC. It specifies CASSNGVYEQYF.

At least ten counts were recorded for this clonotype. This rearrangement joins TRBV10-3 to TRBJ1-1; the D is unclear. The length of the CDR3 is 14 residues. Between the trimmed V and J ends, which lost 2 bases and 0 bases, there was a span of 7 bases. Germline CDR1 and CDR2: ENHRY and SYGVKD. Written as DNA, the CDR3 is TGTGCCATCAGTGAGGGACGGATGAACACTGAAGCTTTCTTT. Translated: CAISEGRMNTEAFF.

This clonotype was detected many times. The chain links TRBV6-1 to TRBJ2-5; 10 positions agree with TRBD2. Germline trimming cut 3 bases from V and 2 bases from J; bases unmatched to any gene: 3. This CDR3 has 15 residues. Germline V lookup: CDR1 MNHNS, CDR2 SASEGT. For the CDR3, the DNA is TGTGCCAGCAGTGACCTACTAGCGGGGCAAGAGACCCAGTACTTC. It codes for CASSDLLAGQETQYF.

CDR3: CASSSPTLVGEQYF. The DNA for the CDR3 is TGTGCCAGCAGCTCACCTACACTAGTGGGTGAGCAGTACTTC. The rearrangement links TRBV7-2 to TRBJ2-7, with a possible D match to TRBD2 (5 bases). CDR3 size: 14 residues. CDR1 SGHTA and CDR2 FQGNSA come from the germline V gene. The ends were cut back, 4 bases at V and 7 bases at J, with 17 bases in the middle.

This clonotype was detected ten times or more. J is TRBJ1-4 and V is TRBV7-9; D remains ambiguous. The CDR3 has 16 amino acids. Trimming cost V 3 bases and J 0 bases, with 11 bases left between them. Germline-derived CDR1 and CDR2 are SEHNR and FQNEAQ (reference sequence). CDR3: CASSFHSYSTNEKLFF. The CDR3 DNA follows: TGTGCCAGCAGCTTCCACAGTTACTCAACTAATGAAAAACTGTTTTTT.